Listed below are T cell receptor beta chains from one sample, sequenced in a study of blood T cell repertoires in COVID-19. Assay used: immunoSEQ multiplex PCR; TCRdb lists only in-frame clones, some missing. The repertoire holds about 50,000 clones, with 70% to 85% as singletons. The sequenced sample was peripheral blood. These TCRs come from a man between 60 and 75 years old with acute or convalescent COVID-19. Each CDR3 is given with its conserved first and last residue. Fields, in order: V gene, clone size, D gene, J gene, CDR3 protein, CDR3 DNA. A D gene is named only where the DNA matches it firmly. A clone size is listed for some rows: how often the clone was seen (once, few, many), or a class if it is expanded.

>TRBV10-2|few|.|TRBJ1-2
CASSETAEGYTF
TGCGCCAGCAGTGAGACAGCGGAGGGCTACACCTTC
>TRBV7-3|few|.|TRBJ1-6
CASSLTGAKNSPLHF
TGTGCCAGCAGCTTAACGGGGGCAAAGAATTCACCCCTCCACTTT
>TRBV30|.|.|TRBJ1-5
CAWGGHLSNQPQHF
TGTGCCTGGGGGGGACATTTAAGCAATCAGCCCCAGCATTTT
>TRBV11-2|once|TRBD1|TRBJ2-5
CASSSQGAGETQYF
TGTGCCAGCAGCTCACAGGGGGCCGGAGAGACCCAGTACTTC
>TRBV21-1|.|.|TRBJ1-2
CASSPGHLYGYTF
TGTGCCAGCAGCCCTGGACACCTATATGGCTACACCTTC
>TRBV18|once|.|TRBJ1-5
CASSPGGRNQPQHF
TGTGCCAGCTCACCAGGGGGGAGGAATCAGCCCCAGCATTTT
>TRBV12-5|once|.|TRBJ1-2
CASGLFPIANYGYTF
TGTGCTAGTGGTTTGTTCCCCATAGCTAACTATGGCTACACCTTC
>TRBV19|.|TRBD1|TRBJ2-1
CASRPGQGAISYNEQFF
TGTGCCAGTAGGCCGGGACAGGGGGCAATATCTTACAATGAGCAGTTCTTC
>TRBV7-9|.|.|TRBJ2-7
CASSPAGGAYEQYF
TGTGCCAGCAGCCCCGCGGGCGGCGCCTACGAGCAGTACTTC
>TRBV6-2/TRBV6-3|.|.|TRBJ1-6
CASSLRTAPVPLHF
TGTGCCAGCAGTTTACGGACTGCGCCGGTACCCCTCCACTTT
>TRBV27|.|TRBD1|TRBJ1-5
CASSPDRGKPQHF
TGTGCCAGCAGTCCCGACAGGGGGAAGCCCCAGCATTTT
>TRBV7-3|.|.|TRBJ1-2
CASSLTFRGEGYTF
TGTGCCAGCAGCTTAACGTTTCGGGGAGAGGGCTACACCTTC
>TRBV5-1|.|.|TRBJ1-1
CASSFGQNTEAFF
TGCGCCAGCAGCTTTGGACAGAACACTGAAGCTTTCTTT
>TRBV29-1|.|.|TRBJ1-2
CSVEEGLSYGYTF
TGCAGCGTTGAGGAGGGGTTAAGCTATGGCTACACCTTC
>TRBV4-1|.|TRBD1|TRBJ1-1
CASSHPGTGNTEAFF
TGCGCCAGCAGCCACCCCGGGACAGGGAACACTGAAGCTTTCTTT
>TRBV24-1|.|.|TRBJ2-7
CATSDTGSGEQYF
TGTGCCACCAGTGATACCGGGTCGGGAGAGCAGTACTTC
>TRBV11-1|.|.|TRBJ1-2
CASSLTGTNYGYTF
TGTGCCAGCAGCTTGACAGGTACCAACTATGGCTACACCTTC
>TRBV29-1|.|.|TRBJ2-1
CSVEIADYNEQFF
TGCAGCGTTGAGATAGCGGATTACAATGAGCAGTTCTTC
>TRBV24-1|.|.|TRBJ2-7
CATSEVRDTTYEQYF
TGTGCCACCAGTGAAGTCCGAGACACCACCTACGAGCAGTACTTC
>TRBV14|.|.|TRBJ1-5
CASSRSGNQPQHF
TGTGCCAGCAGTCGCAGTGGCAATCAGCCCCAGCATTTT
>TRBV6-6|.|TRBD1|TRBJ1-1
CASSYRTGTPEAFF
TGTGCCAGCAGTTACCGGACAGGGACGCCTGAAGCTTTCTTT
>TRBV18|.|.|TRBJ2-2
CASSPPSSGSGELFF
TGTGCCAGCTCACCACCGTCTTCAGGGTCCGGGGAGCTGTTTTTT
>TRBV7-2|once|.|TRBJ2-6
CASSLREMSSGANVLTF
TGTGCCAGCAGCCTCCGGGAGATGAGCTCTGGGGCCAACGTCCTGACTTTC
>TRBV5-1|.|TRBD1|TRBJ1-5
CASSFTGGDQPQHF
TGCGCCAGCAGCTTCACAGGGGGAGATCAGCCCCAGCATTTT
>TRBV27|.|.|TRBJ2-2
CASSLFSSANTGELFF
TGTGCCAGCAGTTTATTTTCCAGCGCGAACACCGGGGAGCTGTTTTTT
>TRBV7-3|.|TRBD2|TRBJ2-2
CASSSSSGGAHGELFF
TGTGCCAGCAGCTCCTCTAGCGGGGGGGCCCACGGGGAGCTGTTTTTT
>TRBV7-2|.|TRBD2|TRBJ2-7
CASSLEGLAGADYEQYF
TGTGCCAGCAGCTTAGAGGGTCTAGCGGGGGCCGACTACGAGCAGTACTTC
>TRBV5-5|once|.|TRBJ1-2
CASSFGGANYGYTF
TGTGCCAGCAGCTTTGGCGGGGCTAACTATGGCTACACCTTC
>TRBV19|.|TRBD2|TRBJ2-1
CASSILRGGADEQFF
TGTGCCAGTAGTATTCTCCGCGGGGGGGCCGATGAGCAGTTCTTC
>TRBV30|.|.|TRBJ1-1
CAWNRNMNTEAFF
TGTGCCTGGAACAGGAATATGAACACTGAAGCTTTCTTT
>TRBV4-3|.|.|TRBJ2-5
CASSQEIGIGETQYF
TGCGCCAGCAGCCAAGAAATCGGGATTGGAGAGACCCAGTACTTC
>TRBV25-1|.|.|TRBJ1-6
CASSESEGSPLHF
TGTGCCAGCAGTGAATCGGAGGGGTCACCCCTCCACTTT
>TRBV7-2|.|.|TRBJ1-2
CASRTGGNYGYTF
TGTGCCAGCAGGACAGGTGGAAACTATGGCTACACCTTC
>TRBV19|.|TRBD1|TRBJ1-4
CASSGPRGQGEKLFF
TGTGCCAGTAGTGGACCCAGGGGGCAGGGTGAAAAACTGTTTTTT
>TRBV6-2/TRBV6-3|once|TRBD1|TRBJ1-6
CASSPTTGGGGSPLHF
TGTGCCAGCAGTCCAACTACAGGGGGCGGAGGCTCACCCCTCCACTTT
>TRBV30|few|TRBD2|TRBJ2-7
CALVRSGGRFSYEQYF
TGTGCCCTCGTTAGGAGCGGGGGCCGTTTCTCCTACGAGCAGTACTTC
>TRBV9|.|.|TRBJ1-4
CASSVGRIDEKLFF
TGTGCCAGCAGCGTAGGGAGGATTGATGAAAAACTGTTTTTT
>TRBV7-2|.|.|TRBJ2-1
CASSHHRANTYEQFF
TGTGCCAGCAGCCACCACAGGGCCAACACTTATGAGCAGTTCTTC
>TRBV30|.|TRBD1|TRBJ1-6
CAWSGVTGGSSPLHF
TGTGCCTGGAGTGGGGTTACAGGGGGGAGTTCACCCCTCCACTTT
>TRBV3-1/TRBV3-2|.|TRBD1|TRBJ2-7
CASSPGQGSHEQYF
TGTGCCAGCAGCCCGGGACAGGGGTCCCACGAGCAGTACTTC
>TRBV11-2|.|TRBD1|TRBJ1-1
CASSLTGRTEAFF
TGTGCCAGCAGCTTGACAGGGCGCACTGAAGCTTTCTTT
>TRBV29-1|.|.|TRBJ1-6
CSVGHREGSPLHF
TGCAGCGTTGGCCACAGGGAAGGGTCACCCCTCCACTTT
>TRBV11-2|.|TRBD2|TRBJ2-1
CASRRLAGVSYNEQFF
TGTGCCAGCAGACGTCTAGCGGGGGTCTCCTACAATGAGCAGTTCTTC
>TRBV7-3|.|.|TRBJ1-2
CASSLAGRGYGYTF
TGTGCCAGCAGCTTGGCAGGCCGGGGGTATGGCTACACCTTC
>TRBV24-1|few|TRBD1|TRBJ1-2
CATSDPGGGGYTF
TGTGCCACCAGTGATCCAGGGGGCGGTGGCTACACCTTC
>TRBV30|few|TRBD1|TRBJ1-1
CAWKRGQGLSVAEAFF
TGTGCCTGGAAAAGGGGACAGGGATTGTCTGTCGCTGAAGCTTTCTTT
>TRBV12-3/TRBV12-4|.|.|TRBJ1-2
CASSVTANYGYTF
TGTGCCAGCAGTGTGACAGCAAACTATGGCTACACCTTC
>TRBV6-5|.|TRBD1|TRBJ1-2
CASSYSTDREYYGYTF
TGTGCCAGCAGTTACTCTACGGACAGGGAGTACTATGGCTACACCTTC
>TRBV7-9|.|TRBD1|TRBJ1-6
CASSSDATGGANSPLHF
TGTGCCAGCAGCTCCGACGCGACAGGGGGCGCGAATTCACCCCTCCACTTT
>TRBV19|.|.|TRBJ1-2
CASSVQVFYGYTF
TGTGCCAGTAGTGTACAGGTATTCTATGGCTACACCTTC
>TRBV27|.|.|TRBJ2-3
CASSWRAASTDTQYF
TGTGCCAGCAGTTGGCGGGCAGCTAGCACAGATACGCAGTATTTT
>TRBV4-2|.|TRBD2|TRBJ2-5
CASSPGTSGQETQYF
TGTGCCAGCAGCCCAGGGACTAGCGGACAAGAGACCCAGTACTTC
>TRBV30|.|.|TRBJ1-1
CAWSVGATNTEAFF
TGTGCCTGGAGTGTAGGGGCAACGAACACTGAAGCTTTCTTT
>TRBV7-8|.|TRBD1|TRBJ1-2
CASSLGRDRGNYGYTF
TGTGCCAGCAGCTTAGGAAGGGACAGGGGTAACTATGGCTACACCTTC
>TRBV25-1|.|TRBD2|TRBJ2-3
CASSDPSTSRTDTQYF
TGTGCCAGCAGTGACCCCTCGACTAGCCGCACAGATACGCAGTATTTT